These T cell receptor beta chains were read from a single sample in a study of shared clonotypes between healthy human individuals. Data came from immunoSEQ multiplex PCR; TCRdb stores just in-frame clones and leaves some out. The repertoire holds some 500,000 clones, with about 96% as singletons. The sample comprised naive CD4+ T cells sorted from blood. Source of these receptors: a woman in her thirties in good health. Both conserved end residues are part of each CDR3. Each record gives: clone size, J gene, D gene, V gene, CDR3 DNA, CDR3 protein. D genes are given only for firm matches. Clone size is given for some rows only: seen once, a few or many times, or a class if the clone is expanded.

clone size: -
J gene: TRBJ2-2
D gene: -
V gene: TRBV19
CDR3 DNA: TGTGCCAGTAGTTCCCAAATACGGGCCGGGGAGCTGTTTTTT
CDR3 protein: CASSSQIRAGELFF

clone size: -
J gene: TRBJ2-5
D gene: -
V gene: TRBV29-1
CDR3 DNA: TGCAGCGTTGCACGGGTTATTGGAGAGACCCAGTACTTC
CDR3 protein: CSVARVIGETQYF

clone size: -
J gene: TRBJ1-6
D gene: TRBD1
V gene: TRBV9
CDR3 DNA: TGTGCCAGCAGTGAATCTGGACAGGGGAATTCACCCCTCCACTTT
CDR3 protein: CASSESGQGNSPLHF

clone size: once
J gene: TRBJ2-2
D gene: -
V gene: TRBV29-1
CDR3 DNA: TGCAGCACCCGACAGGCAGAAAACACCGGGGAGCTGTTTTTT
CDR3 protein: CSTRQAENTGELFF

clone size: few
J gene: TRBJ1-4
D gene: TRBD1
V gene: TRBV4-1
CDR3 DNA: TGCGCCAGCAGTCTCACCGGGACAGGGAGCGAAAAACTGTTTTTT
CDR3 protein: CASSLTGTGSEKLFF

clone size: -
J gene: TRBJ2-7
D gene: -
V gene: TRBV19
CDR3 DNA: TGTGCCAGTAGTATACAGGGAACTAGCAGTACGTACGAGCAGTACTTC
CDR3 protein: CASSIQGTSSTYEQYF

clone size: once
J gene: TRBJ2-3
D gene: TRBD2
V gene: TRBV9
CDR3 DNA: TGTGCCAGCAGCGTAGCTGGGCTAGCGGGAGGCGTAGATACGCAGTATTTT
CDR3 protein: CASSVAGLAGGVDTQYF

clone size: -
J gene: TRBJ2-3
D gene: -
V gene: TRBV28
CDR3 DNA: TGTGCCAGCAGTTTATCGGGGGTGCTGGCAGATACGCAGTATTTT
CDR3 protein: CASSLSGVLADTQYF

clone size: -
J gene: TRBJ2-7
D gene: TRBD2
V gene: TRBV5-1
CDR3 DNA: TGCGCCAGCAGCTTGGCCGGGACTAGCGGCTACGAGCAGTACTTC
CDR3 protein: CASSLAGTSGYEQYF

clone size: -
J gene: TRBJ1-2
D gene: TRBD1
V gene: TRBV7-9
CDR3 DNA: TGTGCCAGCAGCCCCACGGGGCAGGGGGACTATGGCTACACCTTC
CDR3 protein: CASSPTGQGDYGYTF

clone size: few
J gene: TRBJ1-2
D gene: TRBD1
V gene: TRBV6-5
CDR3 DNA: TGTGCCAGCAGTTACGCCCAGGGGGCCAACTATGGCTACACCTTC
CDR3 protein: CASSYAQGANYGYTF

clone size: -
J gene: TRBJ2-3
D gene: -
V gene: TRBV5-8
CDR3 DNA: TGTGCCAGCAGCCGGAGACAGGTCGTCACAGATACGCAGTATTTT
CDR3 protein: CASSRRQVVTDTQYF

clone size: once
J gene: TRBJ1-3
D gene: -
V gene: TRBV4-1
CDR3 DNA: TGCGCCAGCAGCCAAGAATGGGAGGGCTCTGGAAACACCATATATTTT
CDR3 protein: CASSQEWEGSGNTIYF

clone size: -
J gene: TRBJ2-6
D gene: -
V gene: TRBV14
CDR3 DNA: TGTGCCAGCAGCCCCCTACAGGACTCTGGGGCCAACGTCCTGACTTTC
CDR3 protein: CASSPLQDSGANVLTF

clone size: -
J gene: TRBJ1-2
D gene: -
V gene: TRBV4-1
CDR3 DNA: TGCGCCAGCAGCCAAGTAACCCGATTAGTCTACACCTTC
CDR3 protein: CASSQVTRLVYTF

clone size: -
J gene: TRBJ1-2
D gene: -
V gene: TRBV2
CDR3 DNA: TGTGCCAGTTCTCAGGACGGTACTAACTATGGCTACACCTTC
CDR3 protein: CASSQDGTNYGYTF

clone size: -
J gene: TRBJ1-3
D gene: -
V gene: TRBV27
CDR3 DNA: TGTGCCAGCAGTTCGATCCGGCCGAGGAGGTTT
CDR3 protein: CASSSIRPRRF

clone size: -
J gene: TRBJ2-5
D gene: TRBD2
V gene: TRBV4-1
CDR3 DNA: TGCGCCAGCAGCTTCTCGGGCACAGCGGGACCCCAAGAGACCCAGTACTTC
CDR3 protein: CASSFSGTAGPQETQYF

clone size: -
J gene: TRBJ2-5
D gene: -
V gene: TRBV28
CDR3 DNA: TGTGCCAGCAGTTCCGCAGGCGGATGGGAGACCCAGTACTTC
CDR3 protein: CASSSAGGWETQYF

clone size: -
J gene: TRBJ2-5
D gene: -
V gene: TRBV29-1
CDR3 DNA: TGCAGCGTCTTACTCACCCAAGAGACCCAGTACTTC
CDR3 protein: CSVLLTQETQYF

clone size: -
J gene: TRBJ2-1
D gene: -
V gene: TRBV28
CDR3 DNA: TGTGCCAGCAGCGCAGGAATCTACAATGAGCAGTTCTTC
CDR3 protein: CASSAGIYNEQFF

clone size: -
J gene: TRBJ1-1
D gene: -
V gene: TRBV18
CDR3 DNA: TGTGCCAGCTCACATCCCGGACAGACACAGGGTGGGGCTTTCTTT
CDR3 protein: CASSHPGQTQGGAFF

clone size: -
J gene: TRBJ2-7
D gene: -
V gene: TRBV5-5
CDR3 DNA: TGTGCCAGCAGCTTGAGCCAGCCACTTGGCGAGCAGTACTTC
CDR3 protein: CASSLSQPLGEQYF

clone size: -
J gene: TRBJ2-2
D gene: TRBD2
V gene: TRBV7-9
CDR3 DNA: TGTGCCAGCAGCGCGAAAACTAGCGGGAGGGCCATCGGGGAGCTGTTTTTT
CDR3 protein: CASSAKTSGRAIGELFF

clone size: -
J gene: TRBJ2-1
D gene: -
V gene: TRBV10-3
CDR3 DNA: TGTGCCATCAGCTCGCGCGAAAACAATGAGCAGTTCTTC
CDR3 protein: CAISSRENNEQFF

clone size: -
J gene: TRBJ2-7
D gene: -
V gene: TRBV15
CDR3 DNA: TGTGCCACCAGCGGTAAACACCTATACCTCTACGAGCAGTACTTC
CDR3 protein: CATSGKHLYLYEQYF

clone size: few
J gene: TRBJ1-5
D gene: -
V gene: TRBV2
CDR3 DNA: TGTGCCAGCGAACAAGGACGTTTT
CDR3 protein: CASEQGRF

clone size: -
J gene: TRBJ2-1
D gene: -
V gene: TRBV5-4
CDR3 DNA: TGTGCCAGCAGCGTGGGCCCAGGGGATGAGCAGTTCTTC
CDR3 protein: CASSVGPGDEQFF

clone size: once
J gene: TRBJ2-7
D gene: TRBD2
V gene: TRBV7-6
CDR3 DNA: TGTGCCAGCAGCCCCCTTGGTAGCGGGAGGAACGAGCAGTACTTC
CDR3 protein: CASSPLGSGRNEQYF

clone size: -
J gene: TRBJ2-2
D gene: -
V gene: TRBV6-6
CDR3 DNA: TGTGCCAGCAGTCAGACAGATAACACCGGGGAGCTGTTTTTT
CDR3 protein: CASSQTDNTGELFF

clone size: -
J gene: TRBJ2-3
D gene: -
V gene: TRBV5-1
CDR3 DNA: TGCGCCAGCAGCTTGGTACGGGCCCGGAATACGCAGTATTTT
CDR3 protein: CASSLVRARNTQYF